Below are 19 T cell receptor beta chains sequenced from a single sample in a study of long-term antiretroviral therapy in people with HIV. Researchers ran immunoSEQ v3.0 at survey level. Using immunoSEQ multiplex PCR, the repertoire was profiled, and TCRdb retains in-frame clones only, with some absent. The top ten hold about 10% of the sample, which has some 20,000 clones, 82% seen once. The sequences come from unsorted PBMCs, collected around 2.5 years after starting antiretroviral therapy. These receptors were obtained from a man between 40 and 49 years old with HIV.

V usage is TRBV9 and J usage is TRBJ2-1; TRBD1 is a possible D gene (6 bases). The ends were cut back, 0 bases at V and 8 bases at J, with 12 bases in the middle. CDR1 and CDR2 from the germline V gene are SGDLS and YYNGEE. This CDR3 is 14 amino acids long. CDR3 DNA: TGTGCCAGCAGCGTAGAGCAGGGGTGGGATGAGCAGTTCTTC. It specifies CASSVEQGWDEQFF. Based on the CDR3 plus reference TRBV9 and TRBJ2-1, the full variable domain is DSGVTQTPKHLITATGQRVTLRCSPRSGDLSVYWYQQSLDQGLQFLIQYYNGEERAKGNILERFSAQQFPDLHSELNLSSLELGDSALYFCASSVEQGWDEQFFGPGTRLTVL.

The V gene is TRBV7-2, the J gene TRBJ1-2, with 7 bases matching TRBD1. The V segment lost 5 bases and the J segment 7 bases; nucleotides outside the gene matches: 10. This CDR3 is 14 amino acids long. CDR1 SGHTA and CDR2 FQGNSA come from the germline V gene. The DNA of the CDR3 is TGTGCCAGCAGCCAGAACGACAGGGAATCTGGCTACACCTTC. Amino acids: CASSQNDRESGYTF. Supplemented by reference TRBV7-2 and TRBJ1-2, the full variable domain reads GAGVSQSPSNKVTEKGKDVELRCDPISGHTALYWYRQSLGQGLEFLIYFQGNSAPDKSGLPSDRFSAERTGGSVSTLTIQRTQQEDSAVYLCASSQNDRESGYTFGSGTRLTVV.

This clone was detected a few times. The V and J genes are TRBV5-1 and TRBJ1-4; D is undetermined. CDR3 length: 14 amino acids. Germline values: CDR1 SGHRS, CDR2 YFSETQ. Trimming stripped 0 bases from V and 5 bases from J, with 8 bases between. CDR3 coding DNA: TGCGCCAGCAGCTTGGACGGGGTGAATGAAAAACTGTTTTTT. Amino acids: CASSLDGVNEKLFF.

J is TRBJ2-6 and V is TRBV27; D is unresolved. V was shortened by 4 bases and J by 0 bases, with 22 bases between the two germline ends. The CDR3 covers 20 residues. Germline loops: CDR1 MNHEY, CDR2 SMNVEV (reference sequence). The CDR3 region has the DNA TGTGCCAGCAGTTCCCCATACCCTAGGGCTTCCAACTCTGGGGCCAACGTCCTGACTTTC. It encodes CASSSPYPRASNSGANVLTF.

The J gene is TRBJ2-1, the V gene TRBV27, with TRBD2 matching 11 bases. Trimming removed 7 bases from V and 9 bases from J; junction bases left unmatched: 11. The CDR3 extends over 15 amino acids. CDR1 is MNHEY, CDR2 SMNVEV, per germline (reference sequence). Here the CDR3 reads CASTSTSGNPPEQFF. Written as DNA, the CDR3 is TGTGCCAGCACCTCGACTAGCGGGAACCCCCCTGAGCAGTTCTTC.

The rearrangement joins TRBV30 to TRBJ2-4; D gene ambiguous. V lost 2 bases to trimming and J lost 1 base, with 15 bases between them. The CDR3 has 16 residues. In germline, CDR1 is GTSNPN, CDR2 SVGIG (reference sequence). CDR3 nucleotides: TGTGCCTGGAGTAACAGTTGGGATTTGGCCAAAAACATTCAGTACTTC. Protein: CAWSNSWDLAKNIQYF.

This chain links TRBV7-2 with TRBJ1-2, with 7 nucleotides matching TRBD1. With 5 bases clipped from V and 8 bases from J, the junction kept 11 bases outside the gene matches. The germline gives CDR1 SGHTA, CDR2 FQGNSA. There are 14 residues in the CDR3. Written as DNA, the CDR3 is TGTGCCAGCAGCCCGCTTACAGGGGCTCACGGCTACACCTTC. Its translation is CASSPLTGAHGYTF.

The CDR3 bases are TGTGCCAGCAGCTTGAGGACAGACGAGCAGTACTTC. This gives the protein CASSLRTDEQYF. J is TRBJ2-7 and V is TRBV11-1; D is possibly TRBD1 (6 bases). V was clipped by 3 bases and J by 5 bases, with 8 bases between them. The CDR3 runs to 12 residues. CDR1 SGHAT and CDR2 FQDESV come from the germline V gene (reference sequence).

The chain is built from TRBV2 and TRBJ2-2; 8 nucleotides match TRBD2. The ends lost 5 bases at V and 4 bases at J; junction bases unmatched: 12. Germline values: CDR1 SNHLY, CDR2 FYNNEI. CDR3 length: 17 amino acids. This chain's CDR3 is CASSYTRAGVPTGELFF. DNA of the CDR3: TGTGCCAGCAGTTATACTAGAGCGGGAGTGCCCACCGGGGAGCTGTTTTTT.

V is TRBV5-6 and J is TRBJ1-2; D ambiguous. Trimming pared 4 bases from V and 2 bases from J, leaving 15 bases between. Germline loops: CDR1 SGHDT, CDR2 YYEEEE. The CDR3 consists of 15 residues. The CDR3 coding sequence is TGTGCCAGCAGCCCAATCAAGTACCAGAACTATGGCTACACCTTC. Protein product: CASSPIKYQNYGYTF.

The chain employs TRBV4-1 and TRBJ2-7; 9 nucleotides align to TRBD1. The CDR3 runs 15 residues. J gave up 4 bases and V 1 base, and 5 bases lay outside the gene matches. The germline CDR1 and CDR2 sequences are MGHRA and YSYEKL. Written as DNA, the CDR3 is TGCGCCAGCAGCCAAGGGACAGGGGCCCGGTACGAGCAGTACTTC. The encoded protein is CASSQGTGARYEQYF.

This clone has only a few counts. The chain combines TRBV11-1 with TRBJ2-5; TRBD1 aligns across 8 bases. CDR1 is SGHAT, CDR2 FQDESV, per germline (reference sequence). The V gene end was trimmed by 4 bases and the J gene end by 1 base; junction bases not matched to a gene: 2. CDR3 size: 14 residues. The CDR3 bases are TGTGCCAGCAGCTCTACAGGGGGCCAAGAGACCCAGTACTTC. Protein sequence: CASSSTGGQETQYF.

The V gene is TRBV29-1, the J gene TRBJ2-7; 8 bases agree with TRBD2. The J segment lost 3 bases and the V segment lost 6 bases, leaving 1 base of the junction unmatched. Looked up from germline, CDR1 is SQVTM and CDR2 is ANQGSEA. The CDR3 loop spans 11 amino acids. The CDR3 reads CSVGGGYEQYF. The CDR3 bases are TGCAGCGTCGGGGGGGGCTACGAGCAGTACTTC.

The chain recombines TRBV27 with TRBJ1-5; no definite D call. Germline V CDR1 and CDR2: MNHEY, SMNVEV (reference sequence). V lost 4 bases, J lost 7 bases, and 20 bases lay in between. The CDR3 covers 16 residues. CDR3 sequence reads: CASSSLRTRTGQPQHF. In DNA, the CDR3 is TGTGCCAGCAGTTCGCTACGGACGCGAACGGGGCAGCCCCAGCATTTT.

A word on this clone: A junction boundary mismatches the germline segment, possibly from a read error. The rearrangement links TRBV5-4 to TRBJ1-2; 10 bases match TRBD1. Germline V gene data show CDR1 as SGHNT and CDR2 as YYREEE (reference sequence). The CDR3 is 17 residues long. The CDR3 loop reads CASSLTPGQGPPYRYTF. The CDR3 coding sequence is TGTGCCAGCAGCTTAACCCCGGGACAGGGGCCTCCCTATCGCTACACCTTC.

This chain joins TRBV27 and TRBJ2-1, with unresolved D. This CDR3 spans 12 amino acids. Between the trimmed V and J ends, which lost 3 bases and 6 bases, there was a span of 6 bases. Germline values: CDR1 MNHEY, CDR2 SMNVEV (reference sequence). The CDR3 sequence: CASSFKPNEQFF. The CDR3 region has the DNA TGTGCCAGCAGTTTTAAGCCCAATGAGCAGTTCTTC.

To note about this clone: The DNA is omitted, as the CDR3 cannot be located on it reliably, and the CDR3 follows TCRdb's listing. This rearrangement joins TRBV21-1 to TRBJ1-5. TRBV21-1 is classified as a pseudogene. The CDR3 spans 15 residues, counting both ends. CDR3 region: CASRRWGCGNQPQHF.

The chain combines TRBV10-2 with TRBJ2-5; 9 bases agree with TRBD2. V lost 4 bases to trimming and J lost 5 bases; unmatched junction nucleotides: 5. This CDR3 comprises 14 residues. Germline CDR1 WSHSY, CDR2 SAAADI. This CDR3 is CASSGLAGSETQYF. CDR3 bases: TGCGCCAGCAGTGGGCTAGCGGGGTCGGAGACCCAGTACTTC.

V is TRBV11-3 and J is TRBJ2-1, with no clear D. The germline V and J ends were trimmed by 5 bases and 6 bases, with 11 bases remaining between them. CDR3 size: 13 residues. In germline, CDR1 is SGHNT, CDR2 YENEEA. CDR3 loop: CASSTNILNEQFF. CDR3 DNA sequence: TGTGCCAGCAGCACAAACATCCTCAATGAGCAGTTCTTC. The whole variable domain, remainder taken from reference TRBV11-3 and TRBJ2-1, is EAGVVQSPRYKIIEKKQPVAFWCNPISGHNTLYWYLQNLGQGPELLIRYENEEAVDDSQLPKDRFSAERLKGVDSTLKIQPAELGDSAVYLCASSTNILNEQFFGPGTRLTVL.